This T cell receptor beta chain stems from a study of OX40 agonist ivuxolimab in advanced cancers. Sequencing used immunoSEQ multiplex PCR; TCRdb keeps in-frame clones, though not all of them. The sample has just over 95,000 clones; around 91% are singletons. J lost 2 bases, V lost 6 bases, and 7 bases had no gene match. The CDR3 is 15 amino acids. Germline loops: CDR1 MNHNY, CDR2 SVGAGI (reference sequence). Specimen: CD4+ or CD8+ T cells sorted from blood, collected in a trial of the OX40 agonist ivuxolimab. The clonotype originates from an adult with an advanced solid tumor such as melanoma, head and neck, liver or kidney cancer. The genes are TRBV6-6 and TRBJ2-3; 8 nucleotides agree with TRBD2. The CDR3 region is CASRPIAGPTDTQYF. The CDR3 DNA reads as TGTGCCAGCAGGCCAATAGCGGGGCCCACAGATACGCAGTATTTT.